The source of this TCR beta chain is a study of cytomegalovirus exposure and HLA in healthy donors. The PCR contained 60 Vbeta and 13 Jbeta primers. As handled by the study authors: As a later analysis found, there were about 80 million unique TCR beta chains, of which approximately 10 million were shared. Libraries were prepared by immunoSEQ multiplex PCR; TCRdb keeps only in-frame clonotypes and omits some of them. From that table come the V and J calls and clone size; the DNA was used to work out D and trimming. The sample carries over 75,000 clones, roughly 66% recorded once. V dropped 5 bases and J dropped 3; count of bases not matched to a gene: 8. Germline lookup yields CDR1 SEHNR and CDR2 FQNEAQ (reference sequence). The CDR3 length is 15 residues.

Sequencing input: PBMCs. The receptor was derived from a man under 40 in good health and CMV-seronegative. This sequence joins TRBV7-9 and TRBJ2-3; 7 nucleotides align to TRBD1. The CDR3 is CASSGTVFITDTQYF. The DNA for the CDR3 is TGTGCCAGCAGCGGGACAGTTTTCATTACAGATACGCAGTATTTT.